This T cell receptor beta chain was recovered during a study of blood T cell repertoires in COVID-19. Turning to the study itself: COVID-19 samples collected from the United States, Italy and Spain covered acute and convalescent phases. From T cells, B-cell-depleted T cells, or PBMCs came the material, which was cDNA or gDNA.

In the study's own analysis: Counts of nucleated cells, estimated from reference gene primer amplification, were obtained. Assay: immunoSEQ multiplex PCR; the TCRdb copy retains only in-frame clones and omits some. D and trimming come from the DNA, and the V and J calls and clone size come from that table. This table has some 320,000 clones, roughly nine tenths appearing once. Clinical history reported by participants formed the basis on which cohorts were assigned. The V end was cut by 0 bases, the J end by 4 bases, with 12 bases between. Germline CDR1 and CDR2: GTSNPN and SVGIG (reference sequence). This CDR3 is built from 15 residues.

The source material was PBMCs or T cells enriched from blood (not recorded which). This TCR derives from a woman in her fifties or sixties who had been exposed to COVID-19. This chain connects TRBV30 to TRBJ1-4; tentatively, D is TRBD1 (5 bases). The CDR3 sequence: CAWSVRSGINEKLFF. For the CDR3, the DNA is TGTGCCTGGAGTGTACGGTCAGGGATTAATGAAAAACTGTTTTTT. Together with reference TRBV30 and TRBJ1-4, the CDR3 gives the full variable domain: SQTIHQWPATLVQPVGSPLSLECTVEGTSNPNLYWYRQAAGRGLQLLFYSVGIGQISSEVPQNLSASRPQDRQFILSSKKLLLSDSGFYLCAWSVRSGINEKLFFGSGTQLSVL.